The next 23 T cell receptor beta chains were all read from a single sample in a study of monozygotic twins with inflammatory bowel disease. TCRdb re-analyzed the 5' RACE reads; it lists each CDR3 protein once, without DNA. The listing records about 450,000 distinct CDR3 sequences. The sample was blood. All receptors come from a human donor with ulcerative colitis or Crohn's disease, or a healthy co-twin of an affected twin (not recorded which).

V and J are TRBV4-2 and TRBJ2-2; no DNA is available, so the TRBD2 call from TCRdb remains unchecked. Germline assignment: CDR1 LGHNA and CDR2 YNFKEQ. The CDR3 consists of 20 residues. This CDR3 is CASSQPRGTSGASNTGELFF.

This chain links TRBV10-3 with TRBJ2-3; TCRdb returns TRBD2, unconfirmable since there is no DNA. Germline V CDR1 and CDR2: ENHRY, SYGVKD. The CDR3 sequence is 15 residues long. The CDR3 is CAISRLASSTDTQYF.

The chain combines TRBV20-1 with TRBJ1-2; TCRdb's D call of TRBD1 is untestable without DNA. The CDR3 extends over 14 amino acids. Germline V CDR1 and CDR2: DFQATT, SNEGSKA (reference sequence). CDR3 sequence: CSAGTGIRGYGYTF.

The V call is TRBV20-1, the J call TRBJ2-6; TCRdb's D gene call, TRBD1, goes unchecked for lack of DNA. The germline V gene encodes CDR1 DFQATT and CDR2 SNEGSKA (reference sequence). The CDR3 spans 13 residues. This CDR3 is CSATGTVGAVLTF.

The chain links TRBV12-3 or TRBV12-4 to TRBJ1-4; TCRdb's D call, TRBD1, is unchecked because there is no DNA. This CDR3 contains 14 residues. CDR3 residues: CASSLGIREEKLFF.

V and J are TRBV24-1 and TRBJ1-1; TCRdb's D gene call, TRBD1, goes unchecked for lack of DNA. The CDR3 is 12 amino acids. Per the germline V gene, CDR1 is KGHDR and CDR2 is SFDVKD. The CDR3 loop is CASWDPNTEAFF.

V gene TRBV7-9 combines with J gene TRBJ2-1; TCRdb's D call of TRBD2 is untestable without DNA. Germline V CDR1 and CDR2: SEHNR, FQNEAQ (reference sequence). This CDR3 comprises 15 residues. CDR3 loop: CASTPLAGSYYEQFF.

The rearrangement links TRBV29-1 to TRBJ2-7. Germline V lookup: CDR1 SQVTM, CDR2 ANQGSEA. The CDR3 runs 15 residues. CDR3 residues: CSVVLGRKSSYEQYF.

V usage is TRBV5-1 and J usage is TRBJ2-3; TCRdb gives TRBD1 as the D gene, but with no DNA this cannot be confirmed. This CDR3 contains 16 residues. CDR1 is SGHRS, CDR2 YFSETQ, per germline. The CDR3: CASSSSGTGGTDTQYF.

The genes are TRBV5-1 and TRBJ2-7. Germline values: CDR1 SGHRS, CDR2 YFSETQ. This CDR3 is 11 amino acids long. CDR3 in amino acids: CASSASYEQYF.

The chain employs TRBV5-1 and TRBJ1-2; TCRdb's D gene call, TRBD1, goes unchecked for lack of DNA. The CDR3 runs 13 residues. From germline, CDR1 is SGHRS and CDR2 YFSETQ. CDR3: CASSIGQGHGYTF.

The V and J genes are TRBV18 and TRBJ2-1; with no DNA, the TCRdb D assignment of TRBD1 cannot be verified. The CDR3 length is 15 residues. The germline gives CDR1 KGHSH, CDR2 LQKENI. This CDR3 reads CASSHGTVRGNEQFF.

The chain carries TRBV27 and TRBJ1-5; TCRdb names TRBD1, which stays unverified in the absence of DNA. The CDR3 covers 13 residues. Germline V lookup: CDR1 MNHEY, CDR2 SMNVEV (reference sequence). CDR3 loop: CASSFNRAQPQHF.

The genes are TRBV5-1 and TRBJ2-5; the D call of TRBD1 rests on TCRdb alone, since no DNA is present to check it. The germline CDR1 and CDR2 sequences are SGHRS and YFSETQ. The CDR3 covers 14 residues. CDR3 region: CASSFGRSAETQYF.

This chain joins TRBV10-3 and TRBJ1-2. The CDR3 is 14 residues long. CDR1 is ENHRY, CDR2 SYGVKD, per germline. The CDR3 protein is CATLGGSLFYGYTF.

The CDR3 reads CATRTGGNYGYTF. The chain recombines TRBV6-1 with TRBJ1-2; as DNA is missing, the TRBD1 call by TCRdb cannot be tested. The CDR3 totals 13 residues. The germline gives CDR1 MNHNS, CDR2 SASEGT.

The J gene is TRBJ1-5, the V gene TRBV4-3; lacking DNA, the TRBD1 call made by TCRdb goes unchecked. CDR1 and CDR2 (germline): LGHNA, YSLEER. This CDR3 has 14 amino acids. The CDR3 protein is CASSQGRSRGPQHF.

The CDR3 sequence: CASSSGLIYNEQFF. V is TRBV5-1 and J is TRBJ2-1. CDR1 is SGHRS and CDR2 is YFSETQ in the germline V gene. The CDR3 contains 14 residues.

V is TRBV7-2 and J is TRBJ1-5. The CDR3 extends over 14 amino acids. Germline V lookup: CDR1 SGHTA, CDR2 FQGNSA. The CDR3 here is CASSRFGPNQPQHF.

V and J are TRBV12-3 or TRBV12-4 and TRBJ2-1. This CDR3 has 13 amino acids. Here the CDR3 reads CASSLIQFNEQFF.

The chain has TRBV10-3 and TRBJ2-3. The germline gives CDR1 ENHRY, CDR2 SYGVKD. The CDR3 has 14 residues. The chain's CDR3 is CAIALVTGADTQYF.

The chain couples TRBV6-5 to TRBJ2-1; TCRdb selects TRBD1, and the lack of DNA leaves this call unchecked. This CDR3 comprises 14 residues. CDR1 is MNHEY and CDR2 is SVGAGI in the germline V gene. The CDR3 is CASSYSQGGDEQFF.

The V call is TRBV10-3, the J call TRBJ2-2; TCRdb selects TRBD2, and the lack of DNA leaves this call unchecked. The CDR3 has 13 residues. Per germline, CDR1 ENHRY and CDR2 SYGVKD. CDR3 loop: CAISLTSPGELFF.